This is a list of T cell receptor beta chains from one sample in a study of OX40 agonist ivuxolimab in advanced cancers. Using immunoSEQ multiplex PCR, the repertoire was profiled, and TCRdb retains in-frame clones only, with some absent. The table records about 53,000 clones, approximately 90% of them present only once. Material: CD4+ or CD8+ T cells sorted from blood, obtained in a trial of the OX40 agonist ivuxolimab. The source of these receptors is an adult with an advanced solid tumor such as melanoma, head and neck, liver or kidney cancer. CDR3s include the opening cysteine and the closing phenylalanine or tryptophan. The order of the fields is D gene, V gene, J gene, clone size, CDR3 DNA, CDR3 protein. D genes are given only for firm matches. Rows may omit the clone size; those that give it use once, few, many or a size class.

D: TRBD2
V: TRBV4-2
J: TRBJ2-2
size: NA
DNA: TGTGCCAGCAGCCCTCCGGGCGCGGGGGGGACCGGGGAGCTGTTTTTT
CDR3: CASSPPGAGGTGELFF

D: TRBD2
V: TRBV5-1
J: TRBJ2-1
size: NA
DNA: TGCGCCAGCAGCACTCATAGCGGGAGGGAGTTTGAGCAGTTCTTC
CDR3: CASSTHSGREFEQFF

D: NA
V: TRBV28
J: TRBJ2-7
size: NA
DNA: TGTGCCAGCAGTTTAGGAGGGGAGTACTACGAGCAGTACTTC
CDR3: CASSLGGEYYEQYF

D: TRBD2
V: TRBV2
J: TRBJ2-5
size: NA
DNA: TGTGCCAGCAGTTCTAGCGGACTAAACCAAGAGACCCAGTACTTC
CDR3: CASSSSGLNQETQYF

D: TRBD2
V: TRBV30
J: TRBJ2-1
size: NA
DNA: TGTGCCTGGAGTGGCGGTGCGGGAGCCGGGAATGAGCAGTTCTTC
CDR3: CAWSGGAGAGNEQFF

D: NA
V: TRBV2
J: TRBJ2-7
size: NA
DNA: TGTGCCAGCAGTGAGAGGGAGCAGATCTACGAGCAGTACTTC
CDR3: CASSEREQIYEQYF

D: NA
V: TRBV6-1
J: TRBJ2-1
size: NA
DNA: TGTGCCAGCAGTGAAAGGAGGATGTCTGGGGGCTATTCCTACAATGAGCAGTTCTTC
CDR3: CASSERRMSGGYSYNEQFF

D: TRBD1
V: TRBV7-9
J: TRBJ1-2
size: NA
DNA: TGTGCCAGCAGCTTTGGGGACAGGGGGAATGGCTACACCTTC
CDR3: CASSFGDRGNGYTF

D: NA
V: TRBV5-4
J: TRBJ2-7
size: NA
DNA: TGTGCCAGCAGCTTGACAGGCTCCATTAGGGAGCAGTACTTC
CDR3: CASSLTGSIREQYF

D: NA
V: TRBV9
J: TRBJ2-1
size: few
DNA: TGTGCCAGCAGGCCCCAGTTTGGGAATGAGCAGTTCTTC
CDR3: CASRPQFGNEQFF

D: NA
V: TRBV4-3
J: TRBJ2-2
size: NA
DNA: TGCGCCAGCAGCCAAGTAACGGGGGGCCACGGGGAGCTGTTTTTT
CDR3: CASSQVTGGHGELFF

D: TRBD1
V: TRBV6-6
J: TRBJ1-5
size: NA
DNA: TGTGCCAGCAGCTGGGGGACAGTCGGCCTCAATCAGCCCCAGCATTTT
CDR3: CASSWGTVGLNQPQHF

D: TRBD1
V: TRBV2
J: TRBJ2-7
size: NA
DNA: TGTGCCACTACCCGGGACAGGGGGCCGTACGAGCAGTACTTC
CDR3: CATTRDRGPYEQYF

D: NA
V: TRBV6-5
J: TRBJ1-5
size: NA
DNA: TGTGCCAGCAGTTACTCGGCAGATTCAAGTCAGCCCCAGCATTTT
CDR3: CASSYSADSSQPQHF

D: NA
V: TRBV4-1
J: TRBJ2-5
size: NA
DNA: TGCGCCAGCAGCCGCACCGGGACGGTGTCCCAAGAGACCCAGTACTTC
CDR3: CASSRTGTVSQETQYF

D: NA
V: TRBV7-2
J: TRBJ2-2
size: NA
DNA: TGTGCCAGCAGCTTAGCTCGCCAGGACACCGGGGAGCTGTTTTTT
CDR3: CASSLARQDTGELFF

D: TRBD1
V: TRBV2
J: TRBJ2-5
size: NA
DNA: TGTGCCAGCACTCTGGACAGGGGGGAGGAGACCCAGTACTTC
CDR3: CASTLDRGEETQYF

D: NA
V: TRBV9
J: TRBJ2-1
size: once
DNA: TGTGCCAGCAGCTCAGCCCCGGACCCGAGCTCCTACAATGAGCAGTTCTTC
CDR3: CASSSAPDPSSYNEQFF

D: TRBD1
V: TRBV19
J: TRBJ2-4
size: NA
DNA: TGTGCCAGTAGTTTGAGGACAGGGGGCGAAAACATTCAGTACTTC
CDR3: CASSLRTGGENIQYF

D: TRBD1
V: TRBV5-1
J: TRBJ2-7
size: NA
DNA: TGCGCCAGCAGCCCACGGACAGGGAACTACGAGCAGTACTTC
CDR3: CASSPRTGNYEQYF

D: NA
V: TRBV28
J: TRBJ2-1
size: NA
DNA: TGTGCCAGCAGTTCGACCTGGACCTTTACAGATGAGCAGTTCTTC
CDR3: CASSSTWTFTDEQFF

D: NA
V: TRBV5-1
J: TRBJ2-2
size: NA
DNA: TGCGCCAGCAGCTTGGGGCGAGGGGGCACCGGGGAGCTGTTTTTT
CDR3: CASSLGRGGTGELFF

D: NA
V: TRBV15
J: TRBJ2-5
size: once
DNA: TGTGCCACCAGCAGAGAGGGGGGTTTAGAGACCCAGTACTTC
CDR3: CATSREGGLETQYF

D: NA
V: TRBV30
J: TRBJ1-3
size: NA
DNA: TGTGCCTGGAGTGTAGCAGGAAACACCATATATTTT
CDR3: CAWSVAGNTIYF

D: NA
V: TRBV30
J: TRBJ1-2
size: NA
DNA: TGTGCCTGGAGTGTATTCACTTTCTATGGCTACACCTTC
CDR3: CAWSVFTFYGYTF

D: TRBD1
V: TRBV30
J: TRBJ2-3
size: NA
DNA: TGTGCCTGGAGTGTACGGGACAGGTTCACAGATACGCAGTATTTT
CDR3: CAWSVRDRFTDTQYF

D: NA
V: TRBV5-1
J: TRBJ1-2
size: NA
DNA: TGCGCCAGCAGCTTAATACCAAACTATGGCTACACCTTC
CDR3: CASSLIPNYGYTF

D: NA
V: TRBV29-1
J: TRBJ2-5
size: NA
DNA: TGCAGCGTTGTACCCCCGGGACAACAAGAGACCCAGTACTTC
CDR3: CSVVPPGQQETQYF

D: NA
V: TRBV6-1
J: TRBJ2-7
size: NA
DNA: TGTGCCAGCAGTGACAGCCGCTACGAGCAGTACTTC
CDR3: CASSDSRYEQYF

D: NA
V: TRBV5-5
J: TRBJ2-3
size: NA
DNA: TGTGCCAGCAGCAAGACAGCAGATACGCAGTATTTT
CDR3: CASSKTADTQYF

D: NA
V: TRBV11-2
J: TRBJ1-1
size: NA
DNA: TGTGCCAGCAGCGCTCAGGCGGACACTGAAGCTTTCTTT
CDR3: CASSAQADTEAFF

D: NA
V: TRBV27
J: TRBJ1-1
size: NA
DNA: TGTGCCAGCAGGCGAAGCATGAACACTGAAGCTTTCTTT
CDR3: CASRRSMNTEAFF

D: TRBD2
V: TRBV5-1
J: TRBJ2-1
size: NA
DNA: TGCGCCAGCAGCTTACAAGCGGGAGGTCGGTACAATGAGCAGTTCTTC
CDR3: CASSLQAGGRYNEQFF

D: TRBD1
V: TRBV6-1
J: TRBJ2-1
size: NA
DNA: TGTGCCAGCAGGACCGACAGGGTAGGCTACAATGAGCAGTTCTTC
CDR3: CASRTDRVGYNEQFF

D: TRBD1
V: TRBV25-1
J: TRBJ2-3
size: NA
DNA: TGTGCCAGCAGTGCTAAACGGACAGGAGGTGGCACAGATACGCAGTATTTT
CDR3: CASSAKRTGGGTDTQYF

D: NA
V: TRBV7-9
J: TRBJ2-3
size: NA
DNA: TGTGCCAGCAGCCTAACCCGCTGGGTACGGCCAGATACGCAGTATTTT
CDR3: CASSLTRWVRPDTQYF

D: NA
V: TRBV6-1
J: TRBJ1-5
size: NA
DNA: TGTGCCAGCAGACACAGGGTACAGCCCCAGCATTTT
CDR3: CASRHRVQPQHF

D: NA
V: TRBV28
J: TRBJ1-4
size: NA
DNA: TGTGCCAGCAGTTTAGCAGCAACTAATGAAAAACTGTTTTTT
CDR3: CASSLAATNEKLFF

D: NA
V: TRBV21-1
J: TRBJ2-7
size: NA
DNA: TGTGCCAGCAGGGACCTTTCGACAGACTACTTTTGGTACTTC
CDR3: CASRDLSTDYFWYF

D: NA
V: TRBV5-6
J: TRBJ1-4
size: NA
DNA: TGTGCCAGCAGCTTGGAAAGGGGGAGTACTAATGAAAAACTGTTTTTT
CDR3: CASSLERGSTNEKLFF

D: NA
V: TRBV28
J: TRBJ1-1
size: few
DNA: TGTGCCAGCAGCCAAGTCAACAGGATGGAGAGCCCTGAAGCTTTCTTT
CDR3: CASSQVNRMESPEAFF

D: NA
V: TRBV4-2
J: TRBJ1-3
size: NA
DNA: TGTGCCAGCAGCCAAGACGACGGGGGCACTGGAAACACCATATATTTT
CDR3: CASSQDDGGTGNTIYF

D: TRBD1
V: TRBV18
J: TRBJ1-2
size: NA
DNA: TGTGCCAGCTCACCAAGCGGGACAGCAGCTAACTATGGCTACACCTTC
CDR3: CASSPSGTAANYGYTF

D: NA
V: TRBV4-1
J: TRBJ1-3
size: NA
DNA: TGCGCCAGCAGCCAAGAGATGGTAGGGGCCCCCACCGGAAACACCATATATTTT
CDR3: CASSQEMVGAPTGNTIYF

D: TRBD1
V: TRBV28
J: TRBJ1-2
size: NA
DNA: TGTGCCAGCAGTCTGGGACAGGGACCTCTAGCTAACTATGGCTACACCTTC
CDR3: CASSLGQGPLANYGYTF

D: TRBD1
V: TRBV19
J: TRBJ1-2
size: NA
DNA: TGTGCCAGTACCAAGGACAGGGAGAGGGATGGCTACACCTTC
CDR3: CASTKDRERDGYTF

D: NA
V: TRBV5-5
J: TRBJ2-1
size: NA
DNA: TGTGCCAGCAGCTTGACAGAACTGAATGAGCAGTTCTTC
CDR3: CASSLTELNEQFF

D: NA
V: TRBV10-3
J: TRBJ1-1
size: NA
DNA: TGTGCCATCAGTGAAAGCGAAGGGGGAGCTTTCTTT
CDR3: CAISESEGGAFF

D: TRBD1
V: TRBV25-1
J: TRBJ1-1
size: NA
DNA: TGTGCCAGCAGTGGGACAGGGCGAGGGACTGAAGCTTTCTTT
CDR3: CASSGTGRGTEAFF

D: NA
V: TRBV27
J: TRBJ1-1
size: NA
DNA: TGTGCCAGCAGTCCCTGGACATCCTCCCCCGTGCTGGCTTTCTTT
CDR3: CASSPWTSSPVLAFF

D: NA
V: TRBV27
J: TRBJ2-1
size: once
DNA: TGTGCCAGCAGTTTAAGTAATAATGCCTATGAGCAGTTCTTC
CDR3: CASSLSNNAYEQFF

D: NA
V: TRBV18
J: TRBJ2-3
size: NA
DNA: TGTGCCAGCTCACCGGCGCCTGACAGCTTCACAGATACGCAGTATTTT
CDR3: CASSPAPDSFTDTQYF

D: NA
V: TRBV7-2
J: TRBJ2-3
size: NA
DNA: TGTGCCAGCAGCTCTGGGGTTAGCACAGATACGCAGTATTTT
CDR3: CASSSGVSTDTQYF